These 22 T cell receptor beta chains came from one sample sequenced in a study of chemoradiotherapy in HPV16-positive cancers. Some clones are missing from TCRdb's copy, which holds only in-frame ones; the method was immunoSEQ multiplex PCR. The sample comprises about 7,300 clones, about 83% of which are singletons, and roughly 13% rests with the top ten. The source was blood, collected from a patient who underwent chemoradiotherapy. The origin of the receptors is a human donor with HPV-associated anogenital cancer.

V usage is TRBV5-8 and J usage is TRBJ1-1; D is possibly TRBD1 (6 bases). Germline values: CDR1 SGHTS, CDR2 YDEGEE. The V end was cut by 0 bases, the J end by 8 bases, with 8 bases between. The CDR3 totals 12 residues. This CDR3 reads CASSLVRGEAFF. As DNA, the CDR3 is TGTGCCAGCAGCTTGGTGAGGGGGGAAGCTTTCTTT.

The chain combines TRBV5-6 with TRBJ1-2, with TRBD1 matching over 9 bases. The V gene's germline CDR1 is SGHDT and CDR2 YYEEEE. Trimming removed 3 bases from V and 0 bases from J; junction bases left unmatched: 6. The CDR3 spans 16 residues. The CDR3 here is CASSYPGTGTNYGYTF. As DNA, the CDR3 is TGTGCCAGCAGCTACCCCGGGACAGGGACTAACTATGGCTACACCTTC.

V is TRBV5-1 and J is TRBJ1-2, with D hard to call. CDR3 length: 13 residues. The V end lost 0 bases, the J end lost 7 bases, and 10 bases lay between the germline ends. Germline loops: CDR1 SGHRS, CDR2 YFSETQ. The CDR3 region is CASSLGVSSGYTF. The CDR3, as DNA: TGCGCCAGCAGCTTGGGCGTTTCTAGTGGCTACACCTTC.

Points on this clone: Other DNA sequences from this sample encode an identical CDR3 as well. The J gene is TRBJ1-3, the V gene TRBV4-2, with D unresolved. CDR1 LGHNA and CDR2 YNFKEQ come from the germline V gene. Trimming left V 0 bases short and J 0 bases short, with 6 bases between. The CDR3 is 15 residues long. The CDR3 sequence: CASSQEPGSGNTIYF. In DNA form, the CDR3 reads TGTGCCAGCAGCCAAGAACCAGGCTCTGGAAACACCATATATTTT.

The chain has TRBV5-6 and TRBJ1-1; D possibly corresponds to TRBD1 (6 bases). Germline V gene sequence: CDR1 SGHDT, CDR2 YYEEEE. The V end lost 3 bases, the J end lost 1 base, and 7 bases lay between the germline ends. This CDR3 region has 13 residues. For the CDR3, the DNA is TGTGCCAGCAGCTGGGGACAGAACACTGAAGCTTTCTTT. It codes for CASSWGQNTEAFF.

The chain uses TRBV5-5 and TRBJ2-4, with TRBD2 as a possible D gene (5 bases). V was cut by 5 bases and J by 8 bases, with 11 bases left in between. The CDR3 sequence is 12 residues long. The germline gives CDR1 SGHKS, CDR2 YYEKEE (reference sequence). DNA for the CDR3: TGTGCCAGCAGTTACGGGGAGCACATTCAGTACTTC. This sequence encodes CASSYGEHIQYF.

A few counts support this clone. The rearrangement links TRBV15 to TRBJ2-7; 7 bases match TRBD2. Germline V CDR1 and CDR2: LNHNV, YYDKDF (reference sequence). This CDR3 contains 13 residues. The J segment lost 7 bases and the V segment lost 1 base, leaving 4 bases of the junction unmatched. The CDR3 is CATSRVAGEEQYV. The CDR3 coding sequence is TGTGCCACCAGCAGAGTTGCGGGGGAAGAGCAGTACGTC.

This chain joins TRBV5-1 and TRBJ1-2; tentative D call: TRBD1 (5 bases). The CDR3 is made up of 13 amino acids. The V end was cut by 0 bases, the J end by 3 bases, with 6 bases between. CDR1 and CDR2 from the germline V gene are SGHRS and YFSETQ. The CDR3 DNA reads TGCGCCAGCAGCTTGGGGGGCGACTATGGCTACACCTTC. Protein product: CASSLGGDYGYTF.

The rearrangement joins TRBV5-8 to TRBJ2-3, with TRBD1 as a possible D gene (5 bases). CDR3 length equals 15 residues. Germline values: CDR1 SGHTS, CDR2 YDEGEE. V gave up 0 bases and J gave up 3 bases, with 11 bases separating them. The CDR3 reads CASSLDQGRTDTQYF. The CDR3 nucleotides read TGTGCCAGCAGCTTGGATCAGGGTAGGACAGATACGCAGTATTTT.

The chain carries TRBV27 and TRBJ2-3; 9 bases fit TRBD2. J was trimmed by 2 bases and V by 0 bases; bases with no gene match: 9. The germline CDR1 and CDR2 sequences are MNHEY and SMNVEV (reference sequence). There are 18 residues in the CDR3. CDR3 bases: TGTGCCAGCAGTTTATCCAGTATGCGGGGGGGAAACACAGATACGCAGTATTTT. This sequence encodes CASSLSSMRGGNTDTQYF.

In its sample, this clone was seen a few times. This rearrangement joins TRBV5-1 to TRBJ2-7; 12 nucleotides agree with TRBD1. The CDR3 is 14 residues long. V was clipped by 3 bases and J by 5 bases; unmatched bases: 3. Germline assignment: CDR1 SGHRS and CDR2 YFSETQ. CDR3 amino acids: CASSYGTGGNEQYF. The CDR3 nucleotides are TGCGCCAGCAGCTACGGGACAGGGGGCAACGAGCAGTACTTC.

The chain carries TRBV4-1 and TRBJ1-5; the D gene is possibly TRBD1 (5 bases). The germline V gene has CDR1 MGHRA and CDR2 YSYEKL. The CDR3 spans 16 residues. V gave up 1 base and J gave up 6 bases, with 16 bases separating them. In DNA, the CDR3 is TGCGCCAGCAGCCAAGTGGACATGGGATTCAGTCAGCCCCAGCATTTT. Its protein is CASSQVDMGFSQPQHF.

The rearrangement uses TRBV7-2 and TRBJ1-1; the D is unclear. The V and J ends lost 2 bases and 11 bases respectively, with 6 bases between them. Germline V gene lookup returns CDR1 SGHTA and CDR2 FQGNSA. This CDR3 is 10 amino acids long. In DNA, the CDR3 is TGTGCCAGCAGCTTATTGGGGGCTTTCTTT. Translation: CASSLLGAFF.

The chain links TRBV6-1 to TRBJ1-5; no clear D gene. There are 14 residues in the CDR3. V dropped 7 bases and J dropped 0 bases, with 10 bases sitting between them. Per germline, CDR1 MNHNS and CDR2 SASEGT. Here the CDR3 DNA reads TGTGCCAGCAACCTGGCTTATAGCAATCAGCCCCAGCATTTT. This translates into CASNLAYSNQPQHF.

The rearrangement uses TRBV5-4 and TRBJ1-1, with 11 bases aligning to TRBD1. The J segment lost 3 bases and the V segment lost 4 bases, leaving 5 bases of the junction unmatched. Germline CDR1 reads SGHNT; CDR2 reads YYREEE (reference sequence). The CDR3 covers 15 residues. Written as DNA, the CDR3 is TGTGCCAGCAGCACGAGGGACAGGGGGTACACTGAAGCTTTCTTT. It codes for CASSTRDRGYTEAFF.

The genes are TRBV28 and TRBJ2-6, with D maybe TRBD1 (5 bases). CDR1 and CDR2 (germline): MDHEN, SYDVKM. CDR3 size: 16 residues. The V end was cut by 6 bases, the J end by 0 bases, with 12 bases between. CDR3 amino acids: CASSAQDISGANVLTF. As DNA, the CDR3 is TGTGCCAGCAGCGCACAGGATATCTCTGGGGCCAACGTCCTGACTTTC.

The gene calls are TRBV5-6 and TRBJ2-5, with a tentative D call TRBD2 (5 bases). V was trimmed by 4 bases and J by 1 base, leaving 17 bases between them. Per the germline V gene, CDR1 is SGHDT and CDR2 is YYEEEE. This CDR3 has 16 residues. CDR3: CASSQRAGTLQETQYF. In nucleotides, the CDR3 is TGTGCCAGCAGCCAGAGGGCAGGCACCCTCCAAGAGACCCAGTACTTC.

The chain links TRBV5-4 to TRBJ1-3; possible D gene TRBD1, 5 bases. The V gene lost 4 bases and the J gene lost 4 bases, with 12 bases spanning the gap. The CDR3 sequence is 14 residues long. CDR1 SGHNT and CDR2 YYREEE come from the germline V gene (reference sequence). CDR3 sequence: CASSPGTLGNTIYF. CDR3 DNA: TGTGCCAGCAGCCCAGGGACTCTGGGAAACACCATATATTTT.

This chain's CDR3 is CASSLYRGGQETQYF. The CDR3 bases are TGCGCCAGCAGCTTGTACAGGGGCGGACAAGAGACCCAGTACTTC. V gene TRBV5-1 combines with J gene TRBJ2-5, with 7 bases fitting TRBD1. CDR1 is SGHRS, CDR2 YFSETQ, per germline. Trimming cost V 1 base and J 2 bases; bases outside gene matches: 5. This CDR3 is 15 amino acids long.

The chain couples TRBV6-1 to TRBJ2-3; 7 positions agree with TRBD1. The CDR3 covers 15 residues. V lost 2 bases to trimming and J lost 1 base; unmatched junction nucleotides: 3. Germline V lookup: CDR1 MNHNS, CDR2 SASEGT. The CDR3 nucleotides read TGTGCCAGCAGTGAATGGCAGGGGGGCACAGATACGCAGTATTTT. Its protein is CASSEWQGGTDTQYF.

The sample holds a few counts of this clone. CDR3 coding DNA: TGTGCCAGTAGTGTCCGGGACCCAGATGACGAGCAGTACTTC. Its translation is CASSVRDPDDEQYF. This chain links TRBV19 with TRBJ2-7, with D possibly being TRBD1 or TRBD2 (5 bases each). V shed 5 bases and J shed 5 bases, with 16 bases lying between them. The length of the CDR3 is 14 residues. Per the germline V gene, CDR1 is LNHDA and CDR2 is SQIVND (reference sequence).

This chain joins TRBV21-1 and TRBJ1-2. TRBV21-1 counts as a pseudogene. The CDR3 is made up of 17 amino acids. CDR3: CTQGGGTAVPNNYGYTF. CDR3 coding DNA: TGTACCCAGGGTGGCGGGACGGCCGTCCCCAACAACTATGGCTACACCTTC.